This TCR beta chain was sequenced for a study of blood T cell repertoires in COVID-19. Overall study: T cells, B-cell-depleted T cells, or PBMCs provided the cDNA or gDNA that served as material.

V lost 7 bases, J lost 0 bases, and 11 bases stayed unmatched. The CDR3 has 17 amino acids. The germline gives CDR1 MDHEN, CDR2 SYDVKM. Profiling relied on immunoSEQ multiplex PCR, and the TCRdb table lists in-frame clones only, not all of them. The profile covers under 200,000 clones, with roughly 89% appearing a single time and about 9.4% taken by the ten largest. The chain uses TRBV28 and TRBJ2-3; 9 bases fit TRBD1. Sequenced input: peripheral blood. The sequence was collected from a woman in her seventies with COVID-19, enrolled during active disease. DNA for the CDR3: TGTGCCAGCAAGTCCCGCTACAGGGGGCTGAGCACAGATACGCAGTATTTT. It encodes CASKSRYRGLSTDTQYF.